This T cell receptor beta chain stems from a study of T cells after yellow fever vaccination. Study as a whole: Preparation used SMART-Seq v4 Ultra Low Input for the low-cell-number fractions.

V was clipped by 3 bases and J by 7 bases, with 10 bases between them. Germline loops: CDR1 SGHTA, CDR2 FQGNSA. The CDR3 is 12 residues long. Study observations and caveats: Repertoires sorted by FACS could include abundant clonotypes that are contaminants from the bulk population. Among primary-vaccination clones, most reappeared after the booster, at around 97% for CD4 and 85% to 90% for CD8.

This clonotype was seen only a few times. Its antigen is still unknown. UMIs and a universal primer site were added when TCR cDNA was made by 5'RACE template switching. Using its own MiXCR run on the 5' RACE reads, TCRdb lists one record per CDR3 protein. This table has a few hundred thousand distinct CDR3 sequences, roughly 19% appearing once. The clonotype was recovered from a man aged 25-45 years who received the YFV17D yellow fever vaccine. This chain uses TRBV7-2 with TRBJ2-7; tentative D call: TRBD2 (5 bases). This specimen consisted of PBMCs, obtained 15 days after the yellow fever booster vaccination. CDR3 nucleotide sequence: TGTGCCAGCAGCTTCAGCGGAACTGAGCAGTACTTC. Amino acid sequence: CASSFSGTEQYF.